This T cell receptor (beta chain) was sequenced in a study of post-analysis software for immune sequencing data. The study's findings and limits: There were about 5 TRBV segments more frequent in patients than controls, and TRBV5-6, TRBV5-1 and TRBV20-1 were among them.

Germline loops: CDR1 SGHDT, CDR2 YYEEEE. The CDR3 runs 15 residues. V lost 4 bases, J lost 7 bases, and 11 bases stayed unmatched. Points on this clonotype: Its antigen is still unknown.

TCR beta libraries were prepared from cDNA with unique molecular identifiers. TCRdb reprocessed the PCR reads with MiXCR, giving one entry per CDR3 protein. The table has fewer than 900,000 distinct CDR3 sequences, 46% seen once. The sequenced material came from blood. V is TRBV5-6 and J is TRBJ2-3; 8 nucleotides agree with TRBD2. The receptor was isolated from a girl under 18 with multiple sclerosis. The CDR3: CASSEPGLGVNTQYF. The DNA for the CDR3 is TGTGCCAGCAGCGAACCGGGACTAGGAGTCAATACGCAGTATTTT.